These 17 T cell receptor beta chains came from one sample sequenced in a study of CD4 T cells in relation to SARS-CoV-2 and coronaviruses. Using immunoSEQ multiplex PCR, the repertoire was profiled, and TCRdb retains in-frame clones only, with some absent. Of some 16,000 clones detected, around 77% appear once; the ten largest clones hold more than 7.5%. Before the COVID-19 pandemic, during about 2011-2019, CD4+ T cells were taken from unexposed donors. The cells were cultured for about ten days before CD4+ T cells were isolated. No antigen has been assigned to these receptors. Sequencing was performed on CD4+ T cells from PBMCs, cultured in vitro. These receptors were collected from a human donor in good health.

The chain joins TRBV5-4 to TRBJ2-7; 8 nucleotides match TRBD1. Trimming at V came to 4 bases and at J to 3 bases, leaving 12 bases not matched to a gene. Germline V gives CDR1 SGHNT, CDR2 YYREEE (reference sequence). The CDR3 spans 16 residues. This chain's CDR3 is CASSAFRQGAFYEQYF. CDR3 in DNA: TGTGCCAGCAGCGCGTTTAGGCAGGGGGCCTTCTACGAGCAGTACTTC.

V gene TRBV7-2 combines with J gene TRBJ2-5; D unclear. Germline-derived CDR1 and CDR2 are SGHTA and FQGNSA. The V end lost 5 bases, the J end lost 3 bases, and 13 bases lay between the germline ends. The CDR3 has 14 amino acids. The CDR3 sequence is CASSARWSEETQYF. In nucleotides, the CDR3 is TGTGCCAGCAGCGCCCGTTGGTCCGAAGAGACCCAGTACTTC.

This clone was observed once. The chain carries TRBV7-2 and TRBJ2-3; the D gene could be TRBD1 or TRBD2 (6 bases each). V was clipped by 5 bases and J by 2 bases, with 17 bases between them. The CDR3 sequence is 16 residues long. In germline, CDR1 is SGHTA, CDR2 FQGNSA. In DNA form, the CDR3 reads TGTGCCAGCAGCCCCCCCGGGGGCCAGTCCACAGATACGCAGTATTTT. Translation: CASSPPGGQSTDTQYF. Together with reference TRBV7-2 and TRBJ2-3, the CDR3 gives the full variable domain: GAGVSQSPSNKVTEKGKDVELRCDPISGHTALYWYRQSLGQGLEFLIYFQGNSAPDKSGLPSDRFSAERTGGSVSTLTIQRTQQEDSAVYLCASSPPGGQSTDTQYFGPGTRLTVL.

The genes are TRBV9 and TRBJ2-1; 7 nucleotides agree with TRBD2. Germline lookup yields CDR1 SGDLS and CDR2 YYNGEE. There are 17 residues in the CDR3. Trimming at V came to 1 base and at J to 0 bases, leaving 7 bases not matched to a gene. CDR3 loop: CASSVRVRGSSYNEQFF. In nucleotides, the CDR3 is TGTGCCAGCAGCGTACGTGTGCGGGGGAGCTCCTACAATGAGCAGTTCTTC.

This clone occurred once. The chain couples TRBV4-1 to TRBJ2-3; D remains ambiguous. CDR1 is MGHRA and CDR2 is YSYEKL in the germline V gene. Deletions cut 1 base from V and 4 bases from J, with 21 bases between. The CDR3 extends over 18 amino acids. CDR3 nucleotides: TGCGCCAGCAGCCAAGTAATGAGTGAGCGTGGTGTGGCAGATACGCAGTATTTT. Its translation is CASSQVMSERGVADTQYF.

This clone was found a few times. The gene calls are TRBV27 and TRBJ2-1; tentative D call: TRBD1 (6 bases). Trimming shortened V by 8 bases and J by 6 bases, and 14 bases separated the two germline ends. Germline loops: CDR1 MNHEY, CDR2 SMNVEV (reference sequence). The CDR3 consists of 13 residues. This chain's CDR3 is CASGKQGGNEQFF. Written as DNA, the CDR3 is TGTGCCAGCGGCAAACAAGGGGGCAATGAGCAGTTCTTC.

This sequence joins TRBV6-6 and TRBJ2-7, with TRBD2 matching 10 bases. Trimming at V came to 8 bases and at J to 4 bases, leaving 8 bases not matched to a gene. This CDR3 has 14 amino acids. The germline gives CDR1 MNHNY, CDR2 SVGAGI (reference sequence). The CDR3 sequence is CASSLASGGYEQYF. The DNA of the CDR3 is TGTGCCAGCTCTCTGGCTAGCGGGGGATACGAGCAGTACTTC.

The rearrangement uses TRBV18 and TRBJ2-7; possibly TRBD1 for D (6 bases). This CDR3 has 15 amino acids. Per germline, CDR1 KGHSH and CDR2 LQKENI. The V gene lost 3 bases and the J gene lost 12 bases, with 24 bases spanning the gap. CDR3 residues: CASSPTGNREGTRYF. The CDR3 DNA sequence: TGTGCCAGCTCACCCACGGGGAACAGGGAAGGGACGAGGTACTTC.

This clone was observed a single time. V usage is TRBV5-6 and J usage is TRBJ2-3; maybe TRBD2 (7 bases). The germline V gene has CDR1 SGHDT and CDR2 YYEEEE. Trimming cost V 2 bases and J 4 bases, with 20 bases left between them. This CDR3 region has 17 residues. For the CDR3, the DNA is TGTGCCAGCAGCTTTTGGTGGCTCCCGGGGGGCGCAGATACGCAGTATTTT. Encoded protein: CASSFWWLPGGADTQYF.

The gene calls are TRBV10-3 and TRBJ2-7; 10 bases agree with TRBD2. In germline, CDR1 is ENHRY, CDR2 SYGVKD. This CDR3 has 14 amino acids. V shed 3 bases, J shed 4 bases, and the junction held 3 bases outside the gene matches. In nucleotides, the CDR3 is TGTGCCATCAGTGACGGGACTAGCGCGTACGAGCAGTACTTC. It specifies CAISDGTSAYEQYF.

CDR3 residues: CATTGLAGVRYEQYF. As DNA, the CDR3 is TGTGCCACCACGGGACTAGCGGGAGTTCGATACGAGCAGTACTTC. V and J are TRBV27 and TRBJ2-7, with 14 positions matching TRBD2. CDR1 and CDR2 from the germline V gene are MNHEY and SMNVEV (reference sequence). Germline trimming cut 10 bases from V and 4 bases from J; bases unmatched to any gene: 9. The CDR3 covers 15 residues.

CDR3 in DNA: TGCAGCGTCCACCTTGGGGGGGGCCGGGGTTATGGCTACACCTTC. Translation gives CSVHLGGGRGYGYTF. The J gene is TRBJ1-2, the V gene TRBV29-1; maybe TRBD1 (6 bases). The V and J ends lost 6 bases and 5 bases respectively, with 22 bases between them. Germline V gene sequence: CDR1 SQVTM, CDR2 ANQGSEA. The CDR3 runs 15 residues.

The chain has TRBV6-5 and TRBJ2-4, with a weak D call TRBD2 (6 bases). The V and J ends lost 5 bases and 10 bases respectively, with 15 bases between them. Germline CDR1 is MNHEY and CDR2 is SVGAGI. The CDR3 runs to 13 residues. CDR3 coding DNA: TGTGCCAGCAGTAGAGAGATCCGGGAGATTCAGTACTTC. Encoded protein: CASSREIREIQYF.

This chain joins TRBV2 and TRBJ1-1; no firm D call. Germline values: CDR1 SNHLY, CDR2 FYNNEI. V gave up 6 bases and J gave up 0 bases, with 8 bases separating them. The CDR3 has 13 amino acids. The CDR3 DNA is TGTGCCAGCAGACTGATACTGAACACTGAAGCTTTCTTT. Its protein product is CASRLILNTEAFF.

For the CDR3, the DNA is TGTGCCAGCTCACGTACGGGACAGGATACCTACGAGCAGTACTTC. This sequence encodes CASSRTGQDTYEQYF. The chain is built from TRBV18 and TRBJ2-7; 8 positions agree with TRBD1. The CDR3 totals 15 residues. The V and J ends lost 4 bases and 2 bases, in that order; junction bases with no gene match: 7. Germline CDR1 KGHSH, CDR2 LQKENI.

This chain joins TRBV2 and TRBJ2-5, with TRBD2 matching over 7 bases. Germline loops: CDR1 SNHLY, CDR2 FYNNEI. Trimming removed 8 bases from V and 4 bases from J; junction bases left unmatched: 7. The length of the CDR3 is 13 residues. The CDR3, as DNA: TGTGCCAGCGGACGCTGGGAGGGAGAGACCCAGTACTTC. Protein: CASGRWEGETQYF.

This clone is medium-sized within its sample. The V and J genes are TRBV24-1 and TRBJ1-2; 7 nucleotides line up with TRBD1. V was pared by 3 bases and J by 8 bases, with 11 bases of the junction left unmatched. Germline CDR1 and CDR2: KGHDR and SFDVKD. The CDR3 runs 15 residues. The CDR3 here is CATSDTRQGGQGYTF. CDR3 in DNA: TGTGCCACCAGTGATACTAGACAGGGAGGTCAGGGCTACACCTTC.